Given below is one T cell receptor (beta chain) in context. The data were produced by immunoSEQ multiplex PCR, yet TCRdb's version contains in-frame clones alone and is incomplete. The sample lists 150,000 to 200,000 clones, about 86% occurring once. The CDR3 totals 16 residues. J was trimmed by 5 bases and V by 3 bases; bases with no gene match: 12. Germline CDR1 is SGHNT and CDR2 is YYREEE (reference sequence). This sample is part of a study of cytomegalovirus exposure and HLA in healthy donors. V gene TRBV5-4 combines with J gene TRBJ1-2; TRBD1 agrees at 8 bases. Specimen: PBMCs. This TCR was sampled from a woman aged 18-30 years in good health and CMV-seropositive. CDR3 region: CASSSPPGGPKYGYTF. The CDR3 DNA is TGTGCCAGCAGCTCCCCTCCAGGGGGCCCCAAGTATGGCTACACCTTC. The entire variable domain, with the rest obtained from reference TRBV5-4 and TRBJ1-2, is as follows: ETGVTQSPTHLIKTRGQQVTLRCSSQSGHNTVSWYQQALGQGPQFIFQYYREEENGRGNFPPRFSGLQFPNYSSELNVNALELDDSALYLCASSSPPGGPKYGYTFGSGTRLTVV.